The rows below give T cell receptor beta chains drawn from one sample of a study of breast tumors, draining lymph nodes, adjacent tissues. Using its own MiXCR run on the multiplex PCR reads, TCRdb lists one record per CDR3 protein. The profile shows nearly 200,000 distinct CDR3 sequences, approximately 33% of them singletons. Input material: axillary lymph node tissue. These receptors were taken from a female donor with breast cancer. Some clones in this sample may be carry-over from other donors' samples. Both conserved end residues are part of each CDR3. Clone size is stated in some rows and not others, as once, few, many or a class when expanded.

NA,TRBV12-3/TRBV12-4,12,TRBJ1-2,CASNFPPYGHTF
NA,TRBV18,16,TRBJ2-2,CASSPPTGTNTGELFF
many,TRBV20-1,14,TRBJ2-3,CSAHGTRGPDTQYF
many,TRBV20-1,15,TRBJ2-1,CSARAYETSINEQFF
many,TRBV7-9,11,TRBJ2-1,CASSRADEQFF
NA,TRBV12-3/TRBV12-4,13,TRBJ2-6,CASAGWGANVLTF
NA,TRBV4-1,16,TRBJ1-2,CASSLTSGDRGYGYTF
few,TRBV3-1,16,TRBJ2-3,CASSQAHRGRADTQYF
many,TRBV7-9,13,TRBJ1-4,CASSSSGEEKLFF
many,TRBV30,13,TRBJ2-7,CAWSVHGTYEQYF
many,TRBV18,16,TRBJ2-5,CASSPLTGPRQETQYF
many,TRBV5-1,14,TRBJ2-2,CASSPDLVGGELFF
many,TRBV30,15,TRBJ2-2,CAWSWRGTVTGELFF
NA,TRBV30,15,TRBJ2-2,CAWSRTGEGTGELFF
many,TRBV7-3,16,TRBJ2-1,CASSLSIAGGLNEQFF
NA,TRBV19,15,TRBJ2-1,CASRVGLAGENEQFF
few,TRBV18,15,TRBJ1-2,CASSPPVDRGGGYTF
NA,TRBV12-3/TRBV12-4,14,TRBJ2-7,CASSFGTIYYEQYF
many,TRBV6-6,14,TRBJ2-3,CASSYSTVGNTQYF
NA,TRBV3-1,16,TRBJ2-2,CASSQPYPKPPGELFF
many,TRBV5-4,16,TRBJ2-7,CASSLGTSGRTGEQYF
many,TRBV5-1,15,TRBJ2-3,CASSSLAGGTDTQYF